Listed below are T cell receptor beta chains from one sample, sequenced in a study of identical twins. TCRdb re-called the 5' RACE reads with MiXCR, one entry per CDR3 protein. The profile shows 1.5 million to 2 million distinct CDR3 sequences, roughly 35% of them singletons. The sample consisted of cord blood. These receptors came from a newborn girl in good health. Each CDR3 is given with its conserved first and last residue. A D gene is named only where the DNA matches it firmly. Some rows have no size entry. The others give once, few or many, or a class for an expanded clone.

v_gene	abundance	j_gene	d_gene	CDR3aa	CDR3nt
TRBV20-1	few	TRBJ1-1	.	CSASETVNTEAFF	TGCAGTGCTAGCGAGACAGTGAACACTGAAGCTTTCTTT
TRBV2	few	TRBJ1-4	.	CASRGQENEKLFF	TGTGCCAGCAGAGGTCAGGAGAATGAAAAACTGTTTTTT
TRBV24-1	.	TRBJ2-2	.	CATSDGWELFF	TGTGCCACCAGTGATGGGTGGGAGCTGTTTTTT
TRBV5-1	.	TRBJ2-7	.	CASSLVGRGKVDEQYF	TGCGCCAGCAGCTTGGTCGGGCGGGGTAAGGTCGATGAGCAGTACTTC
TRBV7-2	many	TRBJ1-2	.	CASSLSHYGYTF	TGTGCCAGCAGCTTGAGCCACTATGGCTACACCTTC
TRBV28	.	TRBJ1-1	.	CASSTLGITEAFF	TGTGCCAGCAGTACCCTGGGTATAACTGAAGCTTTCTTT
TRBV5-5	.	TRBJ2-7	.	CASSLGGGLSSYEQYF	TGTGCCAGCAGCCTAGGGGGAGGGTTAAGCTCCTACGAGCAGTACTTC
TRBV6-6	.	TRBJ2-3	.	CASSYFAGRTDTQYF	TGTGCCAGCAGTTATTTTGCAGGACGCACAGATACGCAGTATTTT
TRBV5-1	.	TRBJ1-5	.	CASSLRDNDSNQPQHF	TGCGCCAGCAGCTTGCGGGACAACGATAGCAATCAGCCCCAGCATTTT
TRBV7-9	many	TRBJ1-2	.	CASSLEAGRYGYTF	TGTGCCAGCAGCTTAGAGGCAGGGCGCTATGGCTACACCTTC
TRBV21-1	many	TRBJ2-5	.	CASSTREQETQYF	TGTGCCAGCAGCACCCGAGAACAAGAGACCCAGTACTTC
TRBV6-1	.	TRBJ1-6	TRBD1	CATLRDSYNSPLHF	TGTGCCACCCTGAGGGACAGCTATAATTCACCCCTCCACTTT
TRBV21-1	few	TRBJ2-7	.	CASSKMERGRNSYEQYF	TGTGCCAGCAGCAAAATGGAGCGCGGGAGAAACTCCTACGAGCAGTACTTC
TRBV9	.	TRBJ1-2	.	CASSVAPRDRGTANYGYTF	TGTGCCAGCAGCGTAGCCCCGCGAGATCGGGGAACCGCTAACTATGGCTACACCTTC
TRBV11-2	.	TRBJ1-1	.	CASSLDGRYTEAFF	TGTGCCAGCAGCTTAGATGGGCGGTACACTGAAGCTTTCTTT
TRBV28	.	TRBJ2-7	TRBD1	CASSLGTGGLGRGNYEQYF	TGTGCCAGCAGTTTAGGGACAGGGGGCTTAGGGAGGGGGAACTACGAGCAGTACTTC
TRBV11-2	.	TRBJ2-7	TRBD2	CAGSLDLAGGREQYF	TGTGCCGGCAGCTTAGACCTAGCGGGAGGACGTGAGCAGTACTTC
TRBV3-1	.	TRBJ2-5	TRBD2	CASSQPTLLAGGRHNEQYF	TGTGCCAGCAGCCAACCCACACTCCTAGCGGGAGGGAGGCACAATGAGCAGTACTTC
TRBV28	.	TRBJ2-1	TRBD2	CASSLWSAGVRAPEQFF	TGTGCCAGCAGTTTATGGTCGGCGGGGGTGAGGGCCCCTGAGCAGTTCTTC
TRBV7-2	few	TRBJ2-7	.	CASSLYGAWDEQYF	TGTGCCAGCAGCTTATATGGCGCATGGGACGAGCAGTACTTC
TRBV27	few	TRBJ2-5	.	CASSPIPWGIETQYF	TGTGCCAGCAGTCCAATCCCCTGGGGGATTGAGACCCAGTACTTC
TRBV6-5	.	TRBJ1-2	.	CANSYGSVYGYTF	TGTGCCAACAGTTACGGCAGTGTGTATGGCTACACCTTC
TRBV10-3	.	TRBJ1-5	TRBD1	CAISELGQGGNQPQHF	TGTGCCATCAGTGAGTTGGGACAGGGGGGCAATCAGCCCCAGCATTTT
TRBV9	.	TRBJ2-3	TRBD2	CASSVGGLLAADTQYF	TGTGCCAGCAGCGTTGGCGGTTTGCTAGCGGCAGATACGCAGTATTTT
TRBV7-2	.	TRBJ2-2	.	CASSLGGTLGVGELFF	TGTGCCAGCAGCCTTGGGGGGACCCTAGGAGTCGGGGAGCTGTTTTTT
TRBV16	few	TRBJ1-1	.	CASSHTSENTEAFF	TGTGCCAGCAGCCATACATCGGAGAACACTGAAGCTTTCTTT
TRBV2	.	TRBJ1-2	TRBD1	CASSEKGAGYGYTF	TGTGCCAGCAGTGAAAAGGGGGCAGGCTATGGCTACACCTTC
TRBV12-3/TRBV12-4	.	TRBJ2-3	.	CASSLASPYF	TGTGCCAGCAGTTTGGCTAGTCCGTATTTT
TRBV12-3/TRBV12-4	many	TRBJ1-2	.	CASSLEQGGYTF	TGTGCCAGCAGTTTGGAACAGGGTGGCTACACCTTC
TRBV20-1	few	TRBJ1-5	.	CSARRRANQPQHF	TGCAGTGCTAGACGCAGGGCCAATCAGCCCCAGCATTTT
TRBV20-1	few	TRBJ2-1	TRBD1	CSPLTGYNEQFF	TGCAGTCCGCTGACAGGGTACAATGAGCAGTTCTTC
TRBV7-2	few	TRBJ2-7	TRBD1	CASSLGGQVTYEQYF	TGTGCCAGCAGCTTAGGGGGACAGGTGACCTACGAGCAGTACTTC
TRBV12-3/TRBV12-4	.	TRBJ2-2	TRBD1	CASSFTGARTGELFF	TGTGCCAGCAGTTTTACAGGGGCGAGGACCGGGGAGCTGTTTTTT
TRBV10-3	few	TRBJ1-2	.	CAISDLPDSKEGYTF	TGTGCCATCAGTGATCTCCCGGACAGCAAGGAAGGCTACACCTTC
TRBV3-1	.	TRBJ2-7	.	CASSHLTTGDGYNEQYF	TGTGCCAGCAGCCATTTGACAACGGGAGACGGCTACAACGAGCAGTACTTC
TRBV29-1	.	TRBJ1-1	.	CSGRTLRTEAFF	TGCAGCGGAAGGACACTCCGCACTGAAGCTTTCTTT
TRBV20-1	.	TRBJ2-7	.	CSARDARAALSSYNEQYF	TGCAGTGCTAGAGATGCCCGAGCAGCGCTGAGCTCCTACAATGAGCAGTACTTC
TRBV24-1	.	TRBJ2-7	TRBD2	CATSEGRDYNEQYF	TGTGCCACCAGTGAGGGGAGGGACTACAATGAGCAGTACTTC
TRBV10-3	few	TRBJ1-2	TRBD1	CAISPGQGVSYGYTF	TGTGCCATCAGCCCCGGACAGGGGGTTTCCTATGGCTACACCTTC
TRBV6-1	.	TRBJ2-3	.	CASSEQGEDTQYF	TGTGCCAGCAGTGAACAGGGAGAAGATACGCAGTATTTT
TRBV5-6	.	TRBJ1-2	.	CASSLPGMGNYGYTF	TGTGCCAGCAGCTTGCCAGGGATGGGAAACTATGGCTACACCTTC
TRBV5-1	.	TRBJ2-5	TRBD2	CASTPHLAGKETQYF	TGCGCCAGCACTCCTCATCTAGCGGGTAAAGAGACCCAGTACTTC
TRBV5-6	few	TRBJ1-2	.	CASSLNGQFYGYTF	TGTGCCAGCAGCTTGAATGGGCAGTTCTATGGCTACACCTTC
TRBV27	.	TRBJ2-7	TRBD2	CASSESGNTYEQYF	TGTGCCAGCAGTGAGAGCGGGAACACCTACGAGCAGTACTTC
TRBV21-1	.	TRBJ2-7	.	CAGLYEQYF	TGTGCCGGCCTCTACGAGCAGTACTTC
TRBV7-9	.	TRBJ1-6	.	CASAPSREFYNSPLHF	TGTGCCAGCGCCCCGAGCAGGGAGTTCTATAATTCACCCCTCCACTTT
TRBV20-1	.	TRBJ2-5	.	CSASGNRGKQETQYF	TGCAGTGCTAGTGGGAACCGGGGGAAGCAAGAGACCCAGTACTTC
TRBV24-1	few	TRBJ2-3	.	CATSDLRGISDTQYF	TGTGCCACCAGTGATCTCAGGGGAATCTCAGATACGCAGTATTTT